This is a list of T cell receptor beta chains from one sample in a study of cytomegalovirus exposure and HLA in healthy donors. Using immunoSEQ multiplex PCR, the repertoire was profiled, and TCRdb retains in-frame clones only, with some absent. The profile shows some 120,000 clones, roughly four fifths of them singletons. The specimen sequenced was PBMCs. The origin of the receptors is a male donor in good health and CMV-seropositive. Both conserved end residues are part of each CDR3. Each record gives: J gene, clone size, D gene, V gene, CDR3 protein, CDR3 DNA. D genes are given only for firm matches. Only part of the rows carry a size: once, few, many, or a class if the clone is expanded.

>TRBJ2-6|-|-|TRBV2
CASITSWSGANVLTF
TGTGCCAGCATAACTAGCTGGTCTGGGGCCAACGTCCTGACTTTC
>TRBJ1-5|-|-|TRBV7-2
CASSYTGNIAEPQHF
TGTGCCAGCAGCTACACAGGGAATATAGCTGAGCCCCAGCATTTT
>TRBJ2-7|-|-|TRBV11-2
CASSLALHREQYF
TGTGCCAGCAGCTTAGCCCTTCATCGGGAGCAGTACTTC
>TRBJ1-5|-|TRBD1|TRBV6-6
CASSGTGGTQPQHF
TGTGCCAGCAGCGGGACAGGGGGGACTCAGCCCCAGCATTTT
>TRBJ2-7|-|TRBD2|TRBV27
CASSPHPEAGGIEVYEQYF
TGTGCCAGCAGTCCCCACCCGGAGGCGGGAGGGATTGAAGTCTACGAGCAGTACTTC
>TRBJ2-7|-|TRBD2|TRBV30
CASQGTSGLYEQYF
TGTGCCTCCCAAGGGACTAGCGGTCTCTACGAGCAGTACTTC
>TRBJ2-7|-|-|TRBV30
CAWGPPSYEQYF
TGTGCCTGGGGGCCTCCCTCCTACGAGCAGTACTTC
>TRBJ2-1|-|-|TRBV11-2
CASSPLTGSYNEQFF
TGTGCCAGCAGCCCCCTGACGGGTTCCTACAATGAGCAGTTCTTC
>TRBJ2-7|-|TRBD2|TRBV6-6
CASSWGGGGYEQYF
TGTGCCAGCAGCTGGGGGGGTGGGGGTTACGAGCAGTACTTC
>TRBJ1-5|-|TRBD1|TRBV30
CAWSSGGGNQPQHF
TGTGCCTGGAGTTCAGGGGGTGGCAATCAGCCCCAGCATTTT
>TRBJ1-2|-|-|TRBV5-4
CASSFWQAYYGYTF
TGTGCCAGCAGCTTCTGGCAGGCCTACTATGGCTACACCTTC
>TRBJ2-5|-|TRBD2|TRBV6-6
CASSTSGRETQYF
TGTGCCAGCAGCACTAGCGGGCGAGAGACCCAGTACTTC
>TRBJ1-1|-|TRBD1|TRBV6-5
CASRLQGAVTEAFF
TGTGCCAGCAGATTACAGGGGGCGGTCACTGAAGCTTTCTTT
>TRBJ1-1|-|-|TRBV4-3
CASSQVGRGNTEAFF
TGCGCCAGCAGCCAAGTGGGTAGGGGGAACACTGAAGCTTTCTTT
>TRBJ2-7|-|-|TRBV5-4
CASSPAIGAGEQYF
TGTGCCAGCAGCCCCGCCATAGGGGCCGGGGAGCAGTACTTC
>TRBJ1-1|few|TRBD1|TRBV28
CASSKYSQGVRNTEAFF
TGTGCCAGCAGCAAGTATAGTCAGGGGGTAAGGAACACTGAAGCTTTCTTT
>TRBJ1-1|few|-|TRBV5-6
CASSSYTEAFF
TGTGCCAGCAGCTCGTACACTGAAGCTTTCTTT
>TRBJ2-1|-|TRBD2|TRBV11-2
CASSSLGTSGNNEQFF
TGTGCCAGCAGCTCACTCGGGACTAGCGGGAACAATGAGCAGTTCTTC
>TRBJ1-5|once|-|TRBV2
CASSGGQTSNQPQHF
TGTGCCAGCAGTGGTGGACAGACTAGCAATCAGCCCCAGCATTTT
>TRBJ2-1|few|TRBD2|TRBV9
CASSSQTSATYNEQFF
TGTGCCAGCAGCTCCCAGACTAGCGCGACCTACAATGAGCAGTTCTTC
>TRBJ2-7|-|-|TRBV19
CASSIAVRGSTYEQYF
TGTGCCAGTAGTATAGCGGTCAGGGGCTCCACCTACGAGCAGTACTTC
>TRBJ1-1|-|TRBD1|TRBV7-2
CASSPTGGNTEAFF
TGTGCCAGCAGCCCGACAGGGGGGAACACTGAAGCTTTCTTT
>TRBJ1-5|-|-|TRBV2
CASTGQPNNQPQHF
TGTGCCAGCACCGGACAACCCAACAATCAGCCCCAGCATTTT
>TRBJ1-1|once|-|TRBV29-1
CSAPERVMGTEAFF
TGCAGCGCCCCAGAGCGGGTGATGGGGACTGAAGCTTTCTTT
>TRBJ1-1|few|-|TRBV4-3
CASSQKWVTGNTEAFF
TGCGCCAGCAGCCAAAAGTGGGTCACAGGAAACACTGAAGCTTTCTTT
>TRBJ1-2|-|-|TRBV7-8
CASSLDRSGYTF
TGTGCCAGCAGCTTGGACAGATCTGGCTACACCTTC